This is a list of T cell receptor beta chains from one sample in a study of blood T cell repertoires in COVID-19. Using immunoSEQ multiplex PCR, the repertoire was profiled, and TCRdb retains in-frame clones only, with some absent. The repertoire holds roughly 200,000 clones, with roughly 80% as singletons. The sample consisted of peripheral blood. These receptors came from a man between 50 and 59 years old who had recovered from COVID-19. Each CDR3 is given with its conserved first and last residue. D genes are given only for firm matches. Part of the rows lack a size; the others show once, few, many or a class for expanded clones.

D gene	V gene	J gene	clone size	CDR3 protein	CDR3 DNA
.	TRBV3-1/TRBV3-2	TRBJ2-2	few	CASSQDLVGELFF	TGTGCCAGCAGCCAAGACCTCGTCGGGGAGCTGTTTTTT
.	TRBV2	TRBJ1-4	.	CAIPLADGVNEKLFF	TGTGCCATTCCTTTAGCGGACGGAGTAAATGAAAAACTGTTTTTT
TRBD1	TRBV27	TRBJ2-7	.	CASRKGQGIYEQYF	TGTGCCAGCAGAAAGGGACAGGGGATCTACGAGCAGTACTTC
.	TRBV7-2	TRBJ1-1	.	CASSPGVGAPNAFF	TGTGCCAGCAGCCCGGGGGTCGGGGCTCCGAATGCTTTCTTT
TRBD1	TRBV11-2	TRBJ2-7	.	CASSTDRVTREQYF	TGTGCCAGCAGCACGGACAGGGTTACGAGGGAGCAGTACTTC
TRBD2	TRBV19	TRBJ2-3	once	CASSIRGGGLAGAGDTDTQYF	TGTGCCAGTAGTATTCGGGGGGGCGGACTAGCGGGAGCTGGAGACACAGATACGCAGTATTTT
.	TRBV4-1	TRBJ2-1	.	CASSQDNGGGRVKQFF	TGCGCCAGCAGCCAAGATAATGGGGGAGGAAGAGTGAAGCAGTTCTTC
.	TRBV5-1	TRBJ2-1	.	CASSLGIQGNEQFF	TGCGCCAGCAGCTTGGGTATACAGGGTAATGAGCAGTTCTTC
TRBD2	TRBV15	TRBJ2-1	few	CAVGGEGKGNEQFF	TGTGCCGTGGGCGGGGAGGGGAAGGGCAATGAGCAGTTCTTC
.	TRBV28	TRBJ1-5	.	CASSFYRDTHRGQPQHF	TGTGCCAGCAGTTTCTACCGGGACACCCACCGAGGTCAGCCCCAGCATTTT
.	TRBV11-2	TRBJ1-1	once	CASSLGGHFGTEAFF	TGTGCCAGCAGCTTAGGAGGCCACTTTGGCACTGAAGCTTTCTTT
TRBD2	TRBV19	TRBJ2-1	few	CASSIMIAGTYNEQFF	TGTGCCAGTAGCATCATGATAGCGGGAACGTACAATGAGCAGTTCTTC
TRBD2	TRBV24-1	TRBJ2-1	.	CATSGLASGSSYNEQFF	TGTGCCACCAGTGGTTTAGCTAGCGGAAGCTCCTACAATGAGCAGTTCTTC
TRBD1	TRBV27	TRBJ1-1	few	CASRTGTVSTEAFF	TGTGCCAGCAGAACCGGGACAGTGAGCACTGAAGCTTTCTTT
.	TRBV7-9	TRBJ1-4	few	CASSPFQNNEKLFF	TGTGCCAGCAGCCCATTCCAGAATAATGAAAAACTGTTTTTT
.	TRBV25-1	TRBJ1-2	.	CASSNQGGYGYTF	TGTGCCAGCAGTAATCAGGGTGGCTATGGCTACACCTTC